Each of the 32 T cell receptor beta chains below was sequenced from the same sample in a study of T-cell memory formation after mild COVID-19. TCRdb re-called the 5' RACE reads with MiXCR, one entry per CDR3 protein. The sample comprises about 47,000 distinct CDR3 sequences, 8.5% to 10% of which are singletons, and 12% rests with the top ten. Sequenced sample: PBMCs or a T cell subset sorted from them (not recorded which). The source is an adult woman who had mild COVID-19 (a few samples of this study predate the infection). Cell type and time point are not known.

This clonotype was detected a few times. The rearrangement joins TRBV6-2 or TRBV6-3 to TRBJ2-3, with TRBD1 matching over 7 bases. The CDR3 consists of 19 residues. Germline V lookup: CDR1 MNHEY, CDR2 SVGEGT. Trimming cost V 2 bases and J 0 bases; bases outside gene matches: 14. The CDR3 sequence is CASSYDRDSPGISTDTQYF. In DNA, the CDR3 is TGTGCCAGCAGTTACGACCGGGACAGCCCCGGGATCAGCACAGATACGCAGTATTTT.

The rearrangement uses TRBV3-1 and TRBJ2-2; D call uncertain. Trimming stripped 1 base from V and 3 bases from J, with 15 bases between. The CDR3 extends over 17 amino acids. Germline values: CDR1 LGHDT, CDR2 YNNKEL (reference sequence). For the CDR3, the DNA is TGTGCCAGCAGCCAAGTAAGTCGCGGCAGTTACACCGGGGAGCTGTTTTTT. This codes for CASSQVSRGSYTGELFF.

The chain is built from TRBV7-2 and TRBJ2-7, with a possible D match to TRBD1 (7 bases). In germline, CDR1 is SGHTA, CDR2 FQGNSA. CDR3 length: 15 residues. V dropped 1 base and J dropped 2 bases, with 12 bases sitting between them. The CDR3 DNA reads TGTGCCAGCAGCTTAGAACAGGGGAGGACCTACGAGCAGTACTTC. Protein product: CASSLEQGRTYEQYF.

By sample share, this clonotype is medium-sized. The V gene is TRBV5-1, the J gene TRBJ2-7; 10 bases are shared with TRBD1. The CDR3 totals 14 residues. The V gene end was trimmed by 4 bases and the J gene end by 7 bases; junction bases not matched to a gene: 8. Germline-derived CDR1 and CDR2 are SGHRS and YFSETQ. DNA for the CDR3: TGCGCCAGCAGCCCCACGACAGGGGGCGAGGAGCAGTACTTC. Protein: CASSPTTGGEEQYF.

The V gene is TRBV7-8, the J gene TRBJ2-7; D remains ambiguous. The CDR3 is 12 residues long. V lost 5 bases to trimming and J lost 1 base, with 6 bases between them. Germline lookup yields CDR1 SGHVS and CDR2 FQNEAQ. The CDR3 sequence is CASSQPSYEQYF. The CDR3 coding sequence is TGTGCCAGCAGCCAACCTTCCTACGAGCAGTACTTC.

This clonotype is medium-sized in the sample. This chain connects TRBV4-1 to TRBJ1-3; D gene uncertain. The CDR3 extends over 19 amino acids. CDR1 MGHRA and CDR2 YSYEKL come from the germline V gene. V shed 3 bases and J shed 0 bases, with 21 bases lying between them. The CDR3 region is CASSQDLSLGPDSGNTIYF. CDR3 coding DNA: TGCGCCAGCAGCCAGGATCTCAGTTTGGGCCCGGACTCTGGAAACACCATATATTTT.

There are a few counts of this clonotype. V gene TRBV20-1 combines with J gene TRBJ1-2; D not resolved. From germline, CDR1 is DFQATT and CDR2 SNEGSKA (reference sequence). The CDR3 is 16 residues long. Trimming cost V 7 bases and J 3 bases, with 24 bases left between them. CDR3 coding DNA: TGCAGTGTGGTTCCTATTCGGCAGCACGATTACTATGGCTACACCTTC. Amino acids: CSVVPIRQHDYYGYTF.

The CDR3 nucleotides read TGCAGCGTTCTCCGGCAGGGCTACGGCTCAGATACGCAGTATTTT. This gives the protein CSVLRQGYGSDTQYF. The chain has TRBV29-1 and TRBJ2-3, with D possibly matching TRBD1 (5 bases). The CDR3 is 15 residues long. The V end was cut by 5 bases, the J end by 4 bases, with 19 bases between. Germline loops: CDR1 SQVTM, CDR2 ANQGSEA.

The J gene is TRBJ2-1, the V gene TRBV5-1; D remains ambiguous. The CDR3 is made up of 18 amino acids. V lost 2 bases and J 9 bases, leaving 27 bases between the germline ends. CDR1 is SGHRS, CDR2 YFSETQ, per germline. The CDR3 here is CASSFSIFKGSFVVEQFF. In DNA form, the CDR3 reads TGCGCCAGCAGCTTTAGCATCTTTAAAGGCTCCTTCGTGGTTGAGCAGTTCTTC.

This clonotype was recorded a few times. The chain has TRBV5-1 and TRBJ2-7; 9 bases align to TRBD1. The CDR3 runs to 15 residues. Unmatched junction bases numbered 11, after V lost 3 bases and J lost 7 bases. Germline V CDR1 and CDR2: SGHRS, YFSETQ. The CDR3 region has the DNA TGCGCCAGCAGCTGGACAGGGGAAGGTTCGCAGGAGCAGTACTTC. Translating gives CASSWTGEGSQEQYF.

This clonotype was picked up many times. The genes are TRBV5-1 and TRBJ2-5; 7 nucleotides agree with TRBD1. This CDR3 is built from 18 residues. Germline V CDR1 and CDR2: SGHRS, YFSETQ. Trimming cost V 8 bases and J 4 bases; bases outside gene matches: 23. CDR3 DNA: TGCGCCAGTTCCTACAGGGGCTCCACCCCACTCTACGGAGAGACCCAGTACTTC. Encoded protein: CASSYRGSTPLYGETQYF.

Only a few counts were recorded for this clonotype. This rearrangement joins TRBV6-1 to TRBJ1-2, with 8 bases matching TRBD1. With 7 bases clipped from V and 3 bases from J, the junction kept 7 bases outside the gene matches. Germline CDR1 is MNHNS and CDR2 is SASEGT. This CDR3 has 14 residues. CDR3 residues: CASTRTGLDYGYTF. The CDR3 coding sequence is TGTGCCAGCACCAGGACAGGGCTGGACTATGGCTACACCTTC.

Only a few counts were recorded for this clonotype. This rearrangement joins TRBV14 to TRBJ2-5; D possibly corresponds to TRBD2 (6 bases). This CDR3 has 16 amino acids. V was cut by 1 base and J by 0 bases, with 12 bases left in between. The germline gives CDR1 SGHDN, CDR2 FVKESK. Written as DNA, the CDR3 is TGTGCCAGCAGCCAAGGGGGCGGGACCTACCAAGAGACCCAGTACTTC. Encoded protein: CASSQGGGTYQETQYF. The complete variable domain, with remaining parts taken from reference TRBV14 and TRBJ2-5, reads EAGVTQFPSHSVIEKGQTVTLRCDPISGHDNLYWYRRVMGKEIKFLLHFVKESKQDESGMPNNRFLAERTGGTYSTLKVQPAELEDSGVYFCASSQGGGTYQETQYFGPGTRLLVL.

The chain carries TRBV12-3 or TRBV12-4 and TRBJ1-3, with TRBD1 matching 7 bases. After removal of 6 bases from V and 0 bases from J, the junction contained 5 bases not matched to a gene. This CDR3 is 15 amino acids long. The CDR3 here is CASRIGTASGNTIYF. CDR3 DNA: TGTGCCAGCAGGATCGGGACAGCCTCTGGAAACACCATATATTTT.

Only a few counts were recorded for this clonotype. The V gene is TRBV9, the J gene TRBJ2-2; D might be TRBD1 (6 bases). Germline V CDR1 and CDR2: SGDLS, YYNGEE. CDR3 length: 15 residues. The V gene lost 0 bases and the J gene lost 3 bases, with 9 bases spanning the gap. CDR3 residues: CASSVGTVHTGELFF. Here the CDR3 DNA reads TGTGCCAGCAGCGTAGGGACAGTGCACACCGGGGAGCTGTTTTTT. The whole variable domain, remainder taken from reference TRBV9 and TRBJ2-2, is DSGVTQTPKHLITATGQRVTLRCSPRSGDLSVYWYQQSLDQGLQFLIQYYNGEERAKGNILERFSAQQFPDLHSELNLSSLELGDSALYFCASSVGTVHTGELFFGEGSRLTVL.

This clonotype was detected ten times or more. The J gene is TRBJ2-7, the V gene TRBV20-1; D is tentatively TRBD1 or TRBD2 (5 bases each). Trimming cost V 6 bases and J 4 bases, with 10 bases left between them. Germline V gives CDR1 DFQATT, CDR2 SNEGSKA (reference sequence). This CDR3 has 11 amino acids. The CDR3 loop is CSALGVYEQYF. The DNA for the CDR3 is TGCAGTGCCCTGGGGGTGTACGAGCAGTACTTC.

This clonotype was observed a handful of times. J is TRBJ1-2 and V is TRBV29-1, with 7 bases aligning to TRBD1. Per germline, CDR1 SQVTM and CDR2 ANQGSEA. CDR3 length: 13 residues. V shed 4 bases, J shed 4 bases, and the junction held 6 bases outside the gene matches. CDR3 nucleotides: TGCAGCGTTGGGGACAGCACCGCCTATGGCTACACCTTC. It encodes CSVGDSTAYGYTF.

The rearrangement joins TRBV6-5 to TRBJ2-3, with D possibly TRBD2 on 5 matching bases. This CDR3 has 12 amino acids. Trimming shortened V by 4 bases and J by 7 bases, and 9 bases separated the two germline ends. CDR1 is MNHEY and CDR2 is SVGAGI in the germline V gene. CDR3 nucleotides: TGTGCCAGCAGTTCAAGAGGGCATACGCAGTATTTT. Translation gives CASSSRGHTQYF.

The chain combines TRBV7-9 with TRBJ2-1; D not resolved. The CDR3 sequence is 13 residues long. Germline CDR1 reads SEHNR; CDR2 reads FQNEAQ (reference sequence). V was trimmed by 7 bases and J by 4 bases, leaving 11 bases between them. The CDR3 DNA reads as TGTGCCAGCACCGAAGCGACGTACAATGAGCAGTTCTTC. Translating it yields CASTEATYNEQFF. Looking up the rest from reference TRBV7-9 and TRBJ2-1 gives the full variable domain: DTGVSQNPRHKITKRGQNVTFRCDPISEHNRLYWYRQTLGQGPEFLTYFQNEAQLEKSRLLSDRFSAERPKGSFSTLEIQRTEQGDSAMYLCASTEATYNEQFFGPGTRLTVL.

This clonotype was counted once. The rearrangement uses TRBV9 and TRBJ1-6, with no clear D. The germline V gene encodes CDR1 SGDLS and CDR2 YYNGEE. The V end was cut by 6 bases, the J end by 12 bases, with 19 bases between. This CDR3 spans 14 amino acids. CDR3 nucleotide sequence: TGTGCCAGCACCTTATCGGGGTTAGGAGGACCCCTCCACTTT. Protein sequence: CASTLSGLGGPLHF.

This clonotype was recorded a few times. V usage is TRBV6-5 and J usage is TRBJ1-4; 8 bases are shared with TRBD1. The germline gives CDR1 MNHEY, CDR2 SVGAGI. The CDR3 sequence is 15 residues long. J lost 4 bases, V lost 6 bases, and 7 bases had no gene match. The chain's CDR3 is CASSKGTGNNEKLFF. CDR3 DNA: TGTGCCAGCAGCAAGGGGACAGGAAATAATGAAAAACTGTTTTTT.

The genes are TRBV11-2 and TRBJ1-1, with 9 bases identical to TRBD1. The CDR3 spans 17 residues. Germline CDR1 and CDR2: SGHAT and FQNNGV. Trimming took 7 bases from V and 0 from J; bases not matched to a gene: 12. CDR3 sequence reads: CASNFNAGTGMNTEAFF. The CDR3 region has the DNA TGTGCCAGCAACTTTAACGCCGGGACAGGGATGAACACTGAAGCTTTCTTT.

V is TRBV6-5 and J is TRBJ2-1; no clear D. This CDR3 region has 15 residues. Germline-derived CDR1 and CDR2 are MNHEY and SVGAGI. Trimming removed 2 bases from V and 7 bases from J, with 15 bases in between. The CDR3: CASSYAWGSLNEQFF. CDR3 sequence (DNA): TGTGCCAGCAGTTACGCCTGGGGAAGTCTGAATGAGCAGTTCTTC.

The sample holds one count of this clonotype. This chain's CDR3 is CATGTGVFEQYF. The DNA of the CDR3 is TGTGCCACCGGGACAGGGGTTTTCGAGCAGTACTTC. The chain uses TRBV2 and TRBJ2-7; 10 bases are a match to TRBD1. In germline, CDR1 is SNHLY, CDR2 FYNNEI. V dropped 10 bases and J dropped 6; count of bases not matched to a gene: 6. The CDR3 is 12 residues long.

This clonotype was recorded many times. This chain joins TRBV30 and TRBJ2-1; 12 bases map to TRBD2. CDR1 and CDR2 from the germline V gene are GTSNPN and SVGIG (reference sequence). V shed 0 bases and J 8 bases; nucleotides not matched to a gene: 5. This CDR3 comprises 15 residues. The CDR3 region is CAWSVYPSGRDEQFF. The CDR3 DNA follows: TGTGCCTGGAGTGTATATCCTAGCGGGAGGGATGAGCAGTTCTTC.

This clonotype appeared many times. The chain combines TRBV20-1 with TRBJ2-5; perhaps D is TRBD1 or TRBD2 (7 bases each). There are 17 residues in the CDR3. Germline loops: CDR1 DFQATT, CDR2 SNEGSKA (reference sequence). V lost 1 base to trimming and J lost 4 bases, with 22 bases between them. DNA of the CDR3: TGCAGTGCTAGAGGAGGGGGCTTTAGCGGGTACGGAGAGACCCAGTACTTC. It codes for CSARGGGFSGYGETQYF.

The chain carries TRBV30 and TRBJ1-5; maybe TRBD1 (5 bases). The CDR3 totals 13 residues. Looked up from germline, CDR1 is GTSNPN and CDR2 is SVGIG (reference sequence). The V end was cut by 2 bases, the J end by 3 bases, with 8 bases between. CDR3 protein: CAWSRDPNQPQHF. Written as DNA, the CDR3 is TGTGCCTGGAGTAGGGACCCCAATCAGCCCCAGCATTTT.

The rearrangement joins TRBV30 to TRBJ1-2; no clear D. CDR1 is GTSNPN, CDR2 SVGIG, per germline (reference sequence). Trimming stripped 1 base from V and 8 bases from J, with 11 bases between. This CDR3 spans 12 amino acids. CDR3: CAWSDNGLGYTF. The CDR3 DNA sequence: TGTGCCTGGAGTGATAACGGTTTGGGCTACACCTTC. The complete variable domain, with remaining parts taken from reference TRBV30 and TRBJ1-2, reads SQTIHQWPATLVQPVGSPLSLECTVEGTSNPNLYWYRQAAGRGLQLLFYSVGIGQISSEVPQNLSASRPQDRQFILSSKKLLLSDSGFYLCAWSDNGLGYTFGSGTRLTVV.

This clonotype was counted only a few times. The chain combines TRBV5-4 with TRBJ2-1, with D maybe TRBD1 (5 bases). The V gene lost 2 bases and the J gene lost 10 bases, with 22 bases spanning the gap. CDR1 and CDR2 (germline): SGHNT, YYREEE (reference sequence). This CDR3 spans 16 amino acids. The CDR3 reads CASSLGQGTRGPEQFF. CDR3 coding DNA: TGTGCCAGCAGCTTAGGACAAGGTACCCGCGGACCCGAGCAGTTCTTC.

The V gene is TRBV6-6, the J gene TRBJ1-5; 9 bases match TRBD1. The V segment lost 6 bases and the J segment 7 bases; nucleotides outside the gene matches: 10. This CDR3 has 15 residues. Germline CDR1 reads MNHNY; CDR2 reads SVGAGI (reference sequence). The CDR3 reads CASRPGQGFWQPQHF. DNA for the CDR3: TGTGCCAGCAGGCCGGGACAGGGATTCTGGCAGCCCCAGCATTTT.

This clonotype was seen ten or more times. The chain links TRBV20-1 to TRBJ2-2, with D tentatively TRBD1 (6 bases). The CDR3 has 13 amino acids. V was clipped by 2 bases and J by 6 bases, with 10 bases between them. Per the germline V gene, CDR1 is DFQATT and CDR2 is SNEGSKA (reference sequence). The CDR3 coding sequence is TGCAGTGCTAGATACAGGACAGCCGGGGAGCTGTTTTTT. It encodes CSARYRTAGELFF.

Remarks on this clonotype: Relative to the germline gene, one junction end is altered; a read error may explain this. The rearrangement joins TRBV5-1 to TRBJ1-1; D unclear. CDR1 is SGHRS, CDR2 YFSETQ, per germline. The CDR3 covers 13 residues. The CDR3: CASSLMAAGTLDF. In DNA, the CDR3 is TGCGCCAGCAGCTTGATGGCGGCAGGAACTTTGGACTTT.